This T cell receptor (beta chain) was profiled in a study of blood T cell repertoires in COVID-19. Study in general: Researchers got acute and convalescent COVID-19 samples from the United States, Italy and Spain. T cells, B-cell-depleted T cells, or PBMCs provided the cDNA or gDNA that served as material.

The table came from immunoSEQ multiplex PCR; TCRdb's copy has only in-frame clones and leaves some out. The sample has some 120,000 clones; around 80% are singletons. The table lists this clone with a count of one. Trimming stripped 5 bases from V and 5 bases from J, with 15 bases between. The germline CDR1 and CDR2 sequences are SNHLY and FYNNEI. The CDR3 extends over 14 amino acids. This TCR was recovered from a woman in her seventies with acute or convalescent COVID-19. The chain combines TRBV2 with TRBJ2-5, with TRBD2 as a possible D gene (6 bases). The sample comprised peripheral blood. CDR3 region: CASSPEGGGETQYF. CDR3 DNA: TGTGCCAGCAGTCCCGAGGGTGGGGGGGAGACCCAGTACTTC.